A selection of T cell receptor beta chains follows, all from one sample in a study of blood T cells in healthy people across ages. TCRdb independently ran MiXCR on the 5' RACE reads; one entry per CDR3 protein. In the table there are about 930,000 distinct CDR3 sequences, 25% to 30% of which are singletons. These data also formed part of another study, on T cells of mothers and their children.

The sample taken for sequencing was blood. These receptors all come from a middle-aged woman in good health. Each CDR3 is given with its conserved first and last residue. The order of the fields is D gene, J gene, V gene, clone size, CDR3 protein, CDR3 DNA. A D gene is named only where the DNA matches it firmly. Rows give clone size only sometimes, using once, few, many, or a class for an expanded clone.

- | TRBJ2-5 | TRBV27 | few | CASSLGTDYSGQYF | TGTGCCAGCAGTTTGGGGACTGACTACTCCGGGCAGTACTTC
- | TRBJ2-7 | TRBV20-1 | few | CSVSGREQYF | TGCAGTGTATCGGGGCGAGAGCAGTACTTC
- | TRBJ2-1 | TRBV20-1 | - | CSVSRGVTSYNERYF | TGCAGTGTTTCCAGGGGGGTGACTTCTTACAATGAGCGGTACTTC
- | TRBJ2-7 | TRBV7-6 | many | CASSPTDSYEQYF | TGTGCCAGCAGCCCGACGGATTCCTACGAGCAGTACTTC
- | TRBJ1-3 | TRBV7-2 | - | CASSLSHPGDTIYF | TGTGCCAGCAGCTTAAGCCATCCCGGAGACACCATATATTTT
- | TRBJ1-2 | TRBV6-1 | - | CAGSGASNEISAYTF | TGTGCCGGTTCCGGGGCCTCGAACGAGATATCGGCCTACACCTTC
TRBD1 | TRBJ2-3 | TRBV28 | few | CASNPPRDRGTTDTQYF | TGTGCCAGCAACCCCCCACGGGACAGGGGTACCACAGATACGCAGTATTTT
- | TRBJ1-2 | TRBV6-2/TRBV6-3 | few | CASSYESPAVHGYTF | TGTGCCAGCAGTTACGAGTCTCCAGCAGTCCATGGCTACACCTTC
- | TRBJ1-2 | TRBV10-3 | many | CAISESTANYGYTF | TGTGCCATCAGTGAGTCGACGGCCAACTATGGCTACACCTTC
- | TRBJ2-5 | TRBV6-5 | many | CASSYLAPAGVETQYF | TGTGCCAGCAGTTACTTGGCCCCGGCCGGAGTGGAGACCCAGTACTTC
TRBD2 | TRBJ2-4 | TRBV28 | once | CASSPNTSGGDQSDIQYF | TGTGCCAGCAGTCCGAATACTAGCGGGGGAGATCAAAGCGACATTCAGTACTTC
- | TRBJ2-3 | TRBV27 | - | CASSLGRSSRDTQYF | TGTGCCAGCAGTTTAGGCAGGAGTAGCAGAGATACGCAGTATTTT
- | TRBJ1-2 | TRBV29-1 | - | CSVEDPDRWYGYTF | TGCAGCGTTGAAGACCCAGACAGGTGGTATGGCTACACCTTC
- | TRBJ2-1 | TRBV4-2 | - | CASSSDPGVVYEQFF | TGTGCCAGCAGCTCCGATCCAGGGGTCGTTTATGAGCAGTTCTTC
TRBD1 | TRBJ2-3 | TRBV5-1 | - | CASSLGTDPFTDTQYF | TGCGCCAGCAGCTTAGGGACAGATCCATTCACAGATACGCAGTATTTT
- | TRBJ1-2 | TRBV9 | - | CASSVDVSPRSYGYTF | TGTGCCAGCAGCGTAGATGTCAGTCCACGATCCTATGGCTACACCTTC
- | TRBJ1-2 | TRBV7-2 | few | CASSLYPDRDYTF | TGTGCCAGCAGCTTATACCCTGATAGGGACTACACCTTC
- | TRBJ2-3 | TRBV29-1 | - | CSVDQKADTQYF | TGCAGCGTGGATCAAAAGGCTGATACGCAGTATTTT
- | TRBJ2-6 | TRBV12-3/TRBV12-4 | - | CASSFIGRGGANVLTF | TGTGCCAGCAGTTTCATAGGCAGGGGTGGGGCCAACGTCCTGACTTTC
- | TRBJ1-1 | TRBV20-1 | few | CSASRDTNTEAFF | TGCAGTGCTAGCCGGGATACCAACACTGAAGCTTTCTTT
- | TRBJ2-5 | TRBV27 | - | CASSSLGVTEETQYF | TGTGCCAGCAGTTCTCTGGGGGTTACGGAAGAGACCCAGTACTTC
TRBD1 | TRBJ2-7 | TRBV5-1 | many | CASREGTGAGEQYF | TGCGCCAGCAGGGAAGGGACAGGGGCTGGCGAGCAGTACTTC
TRBD1 | TRBJ2-1 | TRBV7-2 | many | CASLGQGDYNEQFF | TGTGCCAGCCTAGGACAGGGGGACTACAATGAGCAGTTCTTC
- | TRBJ2-3 | TRBV12-3/TRBV12-4 | few | CASRFKGQQDTQYF | TGTGCCAGCAGGTTTAAGGGTCAGCAAGATACGCAGTATTTT
- | TRBJ2-1 | TRBV28 | - | CATGPSDRTYNEQFF | TGTGCCACCGGACCCTCCGACAGGACCTACAATGAGCAGTTCTTC
- | TRBJ2-1 | TRBV7-9 | once | CASSMTGSSYNEQFF | TGTGCCAGCAGCATGACCGGCAGCTCCTACAATGAGCAGTTCTTC
TRBD2 | TRBJ2-1 | TRBV20-1 | many | CSASIPSGGSYNEQFF | TGCAGTGCTAGCATCCCTAGCGGGGGCTCCTACAATGAGCAGTTCTTC
TRBD1 | TRBJ1-1 | TRBV20-1 | few | CSAEPGQGSWAEAFF | TGCAGTGCCGAACCGGGACAGGGGAGTTGGGCTGAAGCTTTCTTT
- | TRBJ2-7 | TRBV3-1 | - | CASSRPNVYEQYF | TGTGCCAGCAGCCGACCTAATGTCTATGAGCAGTACTTC
- | TRBJ2-5 | TRBV19 | - | CASSLSGAYNEQYF | TGTGCCAGTAGTCTCTCCGGAGCCTACAATGAGCAGTACTTC
TRBD1 | TRBJ1-2 | TRBV7-9 | - | CASSRAGQDYGYTF | TGTGCCAGCAGTCGTGCCGGACAGGACTATGGCTACACCTTC
TRBD1 | TRBJ1-5 | TRBV20-1 | - | CSARDSGATGRNQPQHF | TGCAGTGCTAGAGATTCGGGTGCGACAGGGCGCAATCAGCCCCAGCATTTT
TRBD2 | TRBJ2-1 | TRBV12-3/TRBV12-4 | many | CASLETSGYNEQFF | TGTGCCAGCCTTGAGACTAGCGGCTACAATGAGCAGTTCTTC
- | TRBJ2-5 | TRBV4-3 | - | CASSQAFDRAREQYF | TGCGCCAGCAGCCAAGCCTTCGACAGGGCTCGGGAGCAGTACTTC
- | TRBJ2-5 | TRBV15 | few | CATSRGILETQYF | TGTGCCACCTCGAGGGGGATTTTAGAGACCCAGTACTTC
TRBD2 | TRBJ2-3 | TRBV7-2 | many | CASSPRGERGGADTQYF | TGTGCCAGCAGCCCCCGAGGGGAGCGGGGGGGCGCAGATACGCAGTATTTT
TRBD1 | TRBJ2-1 | TRBV5-1 | many | CASSLMQGAYNEQFF | TGCGCCAGCAGCTTAATGCAGGGGGCCTACAATGAGCAGTTCTTC
- | TRBJ2-1 | TRBV28 | - | CASSLQSQGGNEQFF | TGTGCCAGCAGTCTGCAGTCACAGGGAGGGAATGAGCAGTTCTTC
- | TRBJ1-5 | TRBV27 | few | CASSLSGGSFNQPQHF | TGTGCCAGCAGTTTATCCGGTGGGAGTTTCAATCAGCCCCAGCATTTT
TRBD2 | TRBJ2-1 | TRBV20-1 | few | CSAAGDSSYNEQFF | TGCAGTGCCGCGGGGGATAGCTCCTACAATGAGCAGTTCTTC
- | TRBJ2-3 | TRBV5-1 | - | CASSSELPTDTQYF | TGCGCCAGCAGTTCGGAACTACCCACAGATACGCAGTATTTT
TRBD2 | TRBJ2-3 | TRBV6-1 | few | CASFIAPGLAGSKGDTQYF | TGTGCCAGTTTCATCGCCCCTGGACTAGCGGGGAGCAAAGGAGATACGCAGTATTTT
- | TRBJ2-4 | TRBV28 | few | CASSPTGFVVKNIQYF | TGTGCCAGCAGCCCCACAGGGTTCGTAGTCAAAAACATTCAGTACTTC
- | TRBJ1-2 | TRBV27 | few | CASSQTSTNYGYTF | TGTGCCAGCTCGCAAACATCGACTAACTATGGCTACACCTTC
- | TRBJ1-1 | TRBV5-1 | - | CASSLSSTGATEAFF | TGCGCCAGCAGCTTGAGTTCCACGGGGGCAACTGAAGCTTTCTTT
- | TRBJ1-2 | TRBV7-2 | - | CASSDNQANYGYTF | TGTGCCAGCAGCGACAACCAGGCTAACTATGGCTACACCTTC
TRBD2 | TRBJ2-5 | TRBV9 | many | CASSALAGALETQYF | TGTGCCAGCAGCGCCCTAGCGGGGGCGTTGGAGACCCAGTACTTC
TRBD2 | TRBJ2-1 | TRBV24-1 | - | CATSEGWLAGRNSYNEQFF | TGTGCCACCAGTGAAGGGTGGCTAGCGGGGAGGAACTCCTACAATGAGCAGTTCTTC
- | TRBJ2-1 | TRBV6-5 | few | CASSRDKRYFNEQFF | TGTGCCAGCAGCCGGGACAAAAGATATTTCAATGAGCAGTTCTTC
- | TRBJ1-1 | TRBV6-5 | - | CASSLAGHTLGTEAFF | TGTGCCAGCAGTTTGGCGGGACACACCCTGGGCACTGAAGCTTTCTTT
- | TRBJ2-4 | TRBV28 | few | CASSLPSYLAKNIQYF | TGTGCCAGCAGTTTGCCCTCCTACTTAGCCAAAAACATTCAGTACTTC
- | TRBJ1-5 | TRBV20-1 | - | CSASWGGRGNQPQHF | TGCAGTGCTAGTTGGGGGGGGCGAGGTAATCAGCCCCAGCATTTT
- | TRBJ2-3 | TRBV7-9 | - | CAGSLIRGTQYF | TGTGCCGGCAGCTTGATTAGGGGTACGCAGTATTTT
- | TRBJ2-1 | TRBV29-1 | - | CSSRETGDNEQFF | TGCAGCTCGAGGGAGACGGGGGACAATGAGCAGTTCTTC
- | TRBJ2-3 | TRBV10-3 | many | CASSGGDTQYF | TGTGCCTCTAGTGGAGGGGATACGCAGTATTTT
- | TRBJ2-5 | TRBV6-6 | - | CASNWGNVRETQYF | TGTGCCAGCAACTGGGGCAACGTGCGAGAGACCCAGTACTTC
- | TRBJ1-1 | TRBV27 | few | CASSTRYTEAFF | TGTGCCAGCAGTACAAGATACACTGAAGCTTTCTTT
- | TRBJ1-1 | TRBV24-1 | - | CATSDSGDAEAFF | TGTGCCACCAGTGATTCTGGGGACGCTGAAGCTTTCTTT
- | TRBJ2-7 | TRBV5-1 | many | CASSLDTGEAYEQYF | TGCGCCAGCAGCTTGGACACTGGAGAGGCCTACGAGCAGTACTTC
- | TRBJ1-1 | TRBV7-2 | - | CACSLETGNTEAFF | TGTGCCTGCAGCTTAGAGACAGGGAACACTGAAGCTTTCTTT